These 14 T cell receptor beta chains were all obtained from the same sample, sequenced in a study of blood T cell repertoires in COVID-19. Data came from immunoSEQ multiplex PCR; TCRdb stores just in-frame clones and leaves some out. The table has under 300,000 clones, 84% seen once. Sequenced input: PBMCs or T cells enriched from blood (not recorded which). The receptors originated from a man aged 50-59 years who had recovered from COVID-19.

The V and J genes are TRBV25-1 and TRBJ2-3, with TRBD2 matching 7 bases. CDR3 size: 17 residues. The V gene end was trimmed by 6 bases and the J gene end by 4 bases; junction bases not matched to a gene: 16. Germline V gives CDR1 MGHDK, CDR2 SYGVNS. The CDR3: CASRGSEGGRGADTQYF. The CDR3 region has the DNA TGTGCCAGCAGGGGCAGTGAGGGCGGGAGAGGGGCAGATACGCAGTATTTT. Complete variable domain (other parts from reference TRBV25-1 and TRBJ2-3): EADIYQTPRYLVIGTGKKITLECSQTMGHDKMYWYQQDPGMELHLIHYSYGVNSTEKGDLSSESTVSRIRTEHFPLTLESARPSHTSQYLCASRGSEGGRGADTQYFGPGTRLTVL.

The chain links TRBV10-1 to TRBJ2-7; TRBD1 is a possible D gene (5 bases). The V end lost 5 bases, the J end lost 5 bases, and 10 bases lay between the germline ends. The CDR3 is made up of 12 amino acids. CDR1 and CDR2 (germline): WNHNN, SYGVQD (reference sequence). The CDR3: CASSSGQHEQYF. The CDR3, as DNA: TGCGCCAGCAGTTCAGGGCAGCACGAGCAGTACTTC.

This CDR3 reads CASSFRQLYGYTF. The DNA of the CDR3 is TGTGCCAGCAGCTTTCGACAGCTCTATGGCTACACCTTC. V and J are TRBV11-2 and TRBJ1-2; D might be TRBD1 (5 bases). CDR1 is SGHAT, CDR2 FQNNGV, per germline. CDR3 length equals 13 residues. The V and J ends lost 3 bases and 4 bases respectively, with 9 bases between them.

V gene TRBV28 combines with J gene TRBJ2-1; D not resolved. The CDR3 length is 13 residues. Germline CDR1 MDHEN, CDR2 SYDVKM. The germline V and J ends were trimmed by 4 bases and 2 bases, with 6 bases remaining between them. The CDR3 is CASSWPTYNEQFF. For the CDR3, the DNA is TGTGCCAGCAGTTGGCCAACCTACAATGAGCAGTTCTTC.

Ten or more counts support this clone. The V call is TRBV10-2, the J call TRBJ1-2; 7 bases are shared with TRBD1. The trim removed 0 bases at V and 5 bases at J, leaving 6 bases unmatched. This CDR3 is built from 15 residues. The germline CDR1 and CDR2 sequences are WSHSY and SAAADI. CDR3 in DNA: TGCGCCAGCAGTGAGTCGAGGTCAGGGGGTTATGGCTACACCTTC. Protein sequence: CASSESRSGGYGYTF.

Worth noting for this clone: A junction boundary mismatches the germline segment, possibly from a read error. The V call is TRBV5-1, the J call TRBJ1-2; the D gene is possibly TRBD1 (6 bases). This CDR3 is 15 amino acids long. CDR1 SGHRS and CDR2 YFSETQ come from the germline V gene. CDR3 amino acids: CASSSKHSYQGRAHF. The CDR3 region has the DNA TGCGCCAGCAGCTCTAAACACTCATACCAGGGGAGAGCCCACTTC.

The CDR3 here is CASGHGDRGTGNTIYF. In DNA form, the CDR3 reads TGTGCTAGTGGGCACGGGGACAGGGGGACAGGAAACACCATATATTTT. The chain links TRBV12-5 to TRBJ1-3; 11 bases fit TRBD1. The germline V gene encodes CDR1 LGHNT and CDR2 FRNRAP. The CDR3 sequence is 16 residues long. The V gene end was trimmed by 6 bases and the J gene end by 4 bases; junction bases not matched to a gene: 8.

J is TRBJ1-1 and V is TRBV4-2; D remains unclear. V lost 1 base, J lost 1 base, and 4 bases lay in between. This CDR3 region has 13 residues. CDR1 and CDR2 from the germline V gene are LGHNA and YNFKEQ. The DNA for the CDR3 is TGTGCCAGCAGCCAAGCTACGAACACTGAAGCTTTCTTT. As protein: CASSQATNTEAFF.

The chain links TRBV12-3 or TRBV12-4 to TRBJ1-1, with unresolved D. The CDR3 has 12 residues. The germline V and J ends were trimmed by 5 bases and 11 bases, with 15 bases remaining between them. CDR3 in amino acids: CASSQTGLRAFF. CDR3 DNA sequence: TGTGCCAGCAGTCAGACCGGTTTGAGGGCTTTCTTT.

V usage is TRBV11-2 and J usage is TRBJ2-7; D might be TRBD1 (5 bases). The V end was cut by 5 bases, the J end by 6 bases, with 23 bases between. This CDR3 has 16 residues. CDR1 is SGHAT and CDR2 is FQNNGV in the germline V gene. CDR3: CASSTYLGDPPAEQYF. The CDR3 bases are TGTGCCAGCAGCACATACTTAGGGGATCCGCCGGCCGAGCAGTACTTC.

V and J are TRBV27 and TRBJ2-5; TRBD2 might be the D (6 bases). With 5 bases removed from V and 1 base from J, the gap between germline ends came to 14 bases. Looked up from germline, CDR1 is MNHEY and CDR2 is SMNVEV (reference sequence). This CDR3 region has 15 residues. The CDR3 protein is CASSTGVAAQETQYF. For the CDR3, the DNA is TGTGCCAGCAGTACGGGGGTAGCAGCCCAAGAGACCCAGTACTTC.

Remarks on this clone: The germline gene is not matched at one end of the junction; a read error may be the cause. The chain uses TRBV18 and TRBJ1-4, with D uncertain. The CDR3 is 14 residues long. CDR1 KGHSH and CDR2 LQKENI come from the germline V gene. The CDR3 DNA is TGTGCCAGCTCACCACTGGCCTCCGAGGAGACGGCCATTTTT. This translates into CASSPLASEETAIF.

This clone was found a few times. The chain joins TRBV7-3 to TRBJ2-1; maybe TRBD2 (6 bases). The CDR3 loop spans 14 amino acids. Germline-derived CDR1 and CDR2 are SGHTA and FQGTGA. The ends were cut back, 1 base at V and 9 bases at J, with 13 bases in the middle. The CDR3 here is CASSLIPGSSEQFF. CDR3 in DNA: TGTGCCAGCAGCTTAATACCCGGGAGCAGTGAGCAGTTCTTC.

J is TRBJ2-1 and V is TRBV5-1; 9 bases agree with TRBD1. V dropped 4 bases and J dropped 3; count of bases not matched to a gene: 14. This CDR3 is 18 amino acids long. Looked up from germline, CDR1 is SGHRS and CDR2 is YFSETQ. CDR3 bases: TGCGCCAGCAGCCCTAACCCTACGGGACAGGGTGTCTACAATGAGCAGTTCTTC. Encoded protein: CASSPNPTGQGVYNEQFF. Full variable domain (missing parts from reference TRBV5-1 and TRBJ2-1): KAGVTQTPRYLIKTRGQQVTLSCSPISGHRSVSWYQQTPGQGLQFLFEYFSETQRNKGNFPGRFSGRQFSNSRSEMNVSTLELGDSALYLCASSPNPTGQGVYNEQFFGPGTRLTVL.